Following are 12 T cell receptor beta chains from one sample sequenced in a study of siplizumab effects on memory and regulatory T cells. The protocol was immunoSEQ multiplex PCR, while the TCRdb copy is restricted to in-frame clones and leaves out a portion. The sample lists about 100,000 clones, 80% to 95% occurring once. Sequencing was carried out using CD4+ T cells sorted from blood. The origin of the receptors is a human donor in good health.

The chain combines TRBV30 with TRBJ1-2; maybe TRBD1 (5 bases). Trimming removed 5 bases at V and 2 bases at J, with 9 bases between. The length of the CDR3 is 12 residues. Germline V gene sequence: CDR1 GTSNPN, CDR2 SVGIG (reference sequence). The CDR3, as DNA: TGTGCCTGGTCAGGGCTCAACTATGGCTACACCTTC. It is translated as CAWSGLNYGYTF.

This chain links TRBV9 with TRBJ2-7; 8 nucleotides align to TRBD1. The CDR3 length is 15 residues. J was trimmed by 3 bases and V by 2 bases; bases with no gene match: 7. CDR1 and CDR2 from the germline V gene are SGDLS and YYNGEE. The CDR3 DNA reads as TGTGCCAGCAGCGTGAAAGCGGACAGGGACTACGAGCAGTACTTC. As protein: CASSVKADRDYEQYF.

V usage is TRBV9 and J usage is TRBJ1-4, with D unclear. The germline V gene encodes CDR1 SGDLS and CDR2 YYNGEE. This CDR3 region has 16 residues. The germline V and J ends were trimmed by 2 bases and 0 bases, with 11 bases remaining between them. The chain's CDR3 is CASSVGVGATNEKLFF. The DNA for the CDR3 is TGTGCCAGCAGCGTTGGTGTTGGTGCAACTAATGAAAAACTGTTTTTT.

The chain employs TRBV28 and TRBJ2-7, with TRBD1 as a possible D gene (6 bases). This CDR3 has 14 amino acids. Trimming took off 1 base at V and 3 bases at J, with 10 bases between the two ends. Germline loops: CDR1 MDHEN, CDR2 SYDVKM. CDR3 residues: CASSLFTGYYEQYF. For the CDR3, the DNA is TGTGCCAGCAGTTTATTTACAGGGTACTACGAGCAGTACTTC.

The V and J genes are TRBV5-1 and TRBJ2-7; 14 bases fit TRBD2. From germline, CDR1 is SGHRS and CDR2 YFSETQ. The CDR3 contains 17 residues. Losses at the gene ends were 4 bases for V and 4 bases for J; bases not matched to a gene: 10. The CDR3 DNA follows: TGCGCCAGCAGCGGGGGACTAGCGGGAGAGAGGAGATACGAGCAGTACTTC. Residues: CASSGGLAGERRYEQYF. The complete variable domain, with remaining parts taken from reference TRBV5-1 and TRBJ2-7, reads KAGVTQTPRYLIKTRGQQVTLSCSPISGHRSVSWYQQTPGQGLQFLFEYFSETQRNKGNFPGRFSGRQFSNSRSEMNVSTLELGDSALYLCASSGGLAGERRYEQYFGPGTRLTVT.

The CDR3 nucleotides read TGTGCCAGCACCATTGTGGGGGGAGCCTACGAGCAGTACTTC. The encoded protein is CASTIVGGAYEQYF. The chain couples TRBV7-2 to TRBJ2-7, with D possibly matching TRBD2 (6 bases). CDR3 size: 14 residues. Trimming cost V 7 bases and J 2 bases, with 15 bases left between them. CDR1 and CDR2 (germline): SGHTA, FQGNSA.

The chain recombines TRBV4-2 with TRBJ1-5; D ambiguous. The CDR3 spans 15 residues. Germline V lookup: CDR1 LGHNA, CDR2 YNFKEQ. Trimming pared 0 bases from V and 8 bases from J, leaving 14 bases between. CDR3 sequence: CASSQDGAIGKPQHF. CDR3 nucleotide sequence: TGTGCCAGCAGCCAAGATGGAGCTATCGGTAAGCCCCAGCATTTT.

The J gene is TRBJ2-4, the V gene TRBV5-6; D perhaps matches TRBD2 (6 bases). The germline V gene encodes CDR1 SGHDT and CDR2 YYEEEE. V was cut by 4 bases and J by 2 bases, with 13 bases left in between. CDR3 length equals 15 residues. CDR3 region: CASSLPGGTKNIQYF. The CDR3, as DNA: TGTGCCAGCAGCCTCCCGGGCGGGACCAAAAACATTCAGTACTTC.

V is TRBV5-4 and J is TRBJ2-7, with a tentative D call TRBD2 (6 bases). V lost 4 bases, J lost 4 bases, and 18 bases lay in between. Germline loops: CDR1 SGHNT, CDR2 YYREEE (reference sequence). CDR3 size: 15 residues. CDR3 sequence reads: CASSAAGTGVYEQYF. CDR3 DNA: TGTGCCAGCAGCGCGGCCGGGACTGGAGTTTACGAGCAGTACTTC.

The sample holds one count of this clone. The V call is TRBV5-1, the J call TRBJ2-6; D is ambiguous. The CDR3 extends over 16 amino acids. V lost 0 bases and J lost 0, with 7 bases in between. Germline V gene data show CDR1 as SGHRS and CDR2 as YFSETQ. CDR3 nucleotide sequence: TGCGCCAGCAGCTTGGTGGGGTCCTCTGGGGCCAACGTCCTGACTTTC. Translation: CASSLVGSSGANVLTF. The whole variable domain, filled in from reference TRBV5-1 and TRBJ2-6, reads KAGVTQTPRYLIKTRGQQVTLSCSPISGHRSVSWYQQTPGQGLQFLFEYFSETQRNKGNFPGRFSGRQFSNSRSEMNVSTLELGDSALYLCASSLVGSSGANVLTFGAGSRLTVL.

The genes are TRBV5-1 and TRBJ2-3, with 7 bases matching TRBD1. V dropped 2 bases and J dropped 3; count of bases not matched to a gene: 3. CDR1 is SGHRS, CDR2 YFSETQ, per germline. The CDR3 has 14 residues. The CDR3 spells CASSLQGPTDTQYF. The CDR3 region has the DNA TGCGCCAGCAGCTTACAGGGGCCGACAGATACGCAGTATTTT.

This chain links TRBV7-9 with TRBJ1-1; D remains unclear. The germline V gene encodes CDR1 SEHNR and CDR2 FQNEAQ (reference sequence). The CDR3 totals 15 residues. The germline V and J ends were trimmed by 2 bases and 0 bases, with 10 bases remaining between them. CDR3 nucleotides: TGTGCCAGCAGCTTAAATTCAAGGATGAACACTGAAGCTTTCTTT. It specifies CASSLNSRMNTEAFF.